A selection of T cell receptor beta chains follows, all from one sample in a study of blood T cell repertoires in COVID-19. TCRdb's table, derived via immunoSEQ multiplex PCR, lists solely in-frame clones and lacks some. The table includes approximately 330,000 clones, roughly 86% detected once. The sample consisted of PBMCs or T cells enriched from blood (not recorded which). The receptors stem from a woman in her twenties or thirties who had recovered from COVID-19. The CDR3 runs from the conserved cysteine through the conserved F or W. D genes are given only for firm matches. The size entry is marked missing in some rows and otherwise reads once, few, many or a size class.

D	V	length	J	size	CDR3
.	TRBV29-1	13	TRBJ1-2	.	CSVDRLTTGGYTF
.	TRBV6-5	13	TRBJ1-1	once	CASQNQNSGDAFF
.	TRBV4-2	15	TRBJ1-1	.	CASSQYAGMNTEAFF
.	TRBV2	14	TRBJ2-3	.	CASSVVVPPDTQYF
.	TRBV19	14	TRBJ1-2	.	CASSIQGSNYGYTF
TRBD1	TRBV6-5	15	TRBJ1-1	.	CASSQGETLNTEAFF
.	TRBV12-3/TRBV12-4	13	TRBJ1-5	.	CASKDTPDGPQHF
TRBD2	TRBV11-2	15	TRBJ2-1	few	CASSLTSGNHNEQFF
.	TRBV12-3/TRBV12-4	13	TRBJ1-1	.	CASSFNQAFEAFF
TRBD2	TRBV7-2	16	TRBJ2-7	.	CASSFSRTSGVYEQYF
TRBD1	TRBV6-2/TRBV6-3	16	TRBJ2-7	few	CASSHGRGTGVYEQYF
TRBD2	TRBV10-1	16	TRBJ2-3	.	CASSFGLAGGTDTQYF
TRBD1	TRBV12-3/TRBV12-4	13	TRBJ1-2	few	CASLNEGARGYTF
TRBD2	TRBV7-8	14	TRBJ2-7	.	CASSNGLVSVDQYF
.	TRBV7-2	14	TRBJ1-1	.	CASSLGAMNTEAFF
.	TRBV5-1	17	TRBJ1-5	once	CASSLGQIGSGNQPQHF
TRBD2	TRBV5-1	17	TRBJ2-4	.	CASSLTGLAANEDIQYF
TRBD1	TRBV7-9	12	TRBJ2-1	once	CASSRDRGIQFF
TRBD1	TRBV6-5	15	TRBJ1-2	.	CASSPGQGANYGYTF
TRBD1	TRBV27	15	TRBJ2-7	.	CASSFGTGGTYEQYF
TRBD2	TRBV28	17	TRBJ2-7	.	CASSFSIAGVESYEQYF
.	TRBV15	13	TRBJ2-5	.	CATSRGYSETQYF
TRBD1	TRBV7-2	16	TRBJ2-5	once	CASSLVGGGQGETQYF
TRBD2	TRBV6-6	16	TRBJ2-7	once	CASSKTSGSYPYEQYF
TRBD2	TRBV3-1/TRBV3-2	17	TRBJ2-7	once	CASSRGGLSGSVYEQYF
TRBD2	TRBV3-1/TRBV3-2	21	TRBJ2-3	once	CASSQDFGLAGIGWTTDTQYF
.	TRBV2	14	TRBJ1-2	.	CASRSYTGLSGYTF
.	TRBV21-1	19	TRBJ1-5	.	CASSKGGTPLGYSNQPQHF
.	TRBV27	14	TRBJ1-5	.	CASSLREKGWPQHF
.	TRBV7-8	14	TRBJ1-5	.	CASRIGGGNQPQHF
.	TRBV16	14	TRBJ1-2	.	CASSQQRVFYGYTF
TRBD1	TRBV2	13	TRBJ2-7	.	CSTRDRMPYEQYF
.	TRBV12-3/TRBV12-4	13	TRBJ2-7	.	CASSTQGPHEQYF
TRBD2	TRBV7-3	15	TRBJ2-7	.	CASSLMGGSAYEQYF
TRBD1	TRBV9	15	TRBJ2-2	.	CATSTGGANTGELFF
TRBD2	TRBV18	15	TRBJ2-1	.	CASSPRTSGMNEQFF
.	TRBV4-1	16	TRBJ2-4	.	CASSQLPGLTKNIQYF
TRBD1	TRBV30	14	TRBJ2-2	once	CAWSTQGDTGELFF
TRBD1	TRBV5-1	14	TRBJ1-2	.	CASSAQGVVGGYTF
TRBD2	TRBV7-9	18	TRBJ2-3	.	CASSLRREGPLLPDTQYF
.	TRBV19	14	TRBJ1-1	.	CASSADSRNTEAFF
.	TRBV30	14	TRBJ1-4	.	CAWNPPGTSEKLFF